This T cell receptor beta chain was retrieved from a study of Ad26.COV2.S vaccination and SARS-CoV-2 variants. Measured with immunoSEQ multiplex PCR; TCRdb has only the in-frame clones, and not every one. The sample has roughly 510,000 clones, around 88% seen once. V was clipped by 5 bases and J by 4 bases; unmatched bases: 4. The germline gives CDR1 GTSNPN, CDR2 SVGIG (reference sequence). This CDR3 is built from 13 residues. Specified treatment: roughly 19 received Ad26.COV2.S at low or high dose, single or two shots; roughly five received placebo; per-sample allocation not given. Day 63 after the first injection of vaccine or placebo was the sampling time. The vaccine delivered Wuhan-strain SARS-CoV-2 spike through an Ad26 vector.

This rearrangement joins TRBV30 to TRBJ2-7; 11 bases align to TRBD2. This receptor was identified in a person between 18 and 65 years old who received the Ad26.COV2.S COVID-19 vaccine or a placebo. This sample comprised peripheral blood, obtained in a trial of Ad26.COV2.S vaccine versus placebo. Here the CDR3 DNA reads TGTGCCTGGTCGACTAGCGGGAAGTACGAGCAGTACTTC. Protein: CAWSTSGKYEQYF.